This T cell receptor beta chain was observed in a study of post-analysis software for immune sequencing data. Overall study: As for disease course, relapsing-remitting, secondary progressive and progressive-relapsing multiple sclerosis were all included.

Notes on the study in general: Analysis by F measure revealed that same-batch samples clustered strongly together. Patients had higher frequencies than controls of five TRBV segments, including TRBV5-6, TRBV5-1 and TRBV20-1. Multiple sclerosis patients had significantly lower normalized Chao1 diversity than controls.

This clonotype was seen a handful of times. The antigen remains undetermined. The authors incorporated unique molecular identifiers into the TCR beta cDNA libraries. Starting from approximately 0.95 to 9.8 million T cells, the study yielded a few hundred thousand cDNA molecules. Each CDR3 protein gets one entry after TCRdb re-called the PCR reads with MiXCR. The repertoire consists of roughly 600,000 distinct CDR3 sequences, with about 44% occurring once and the leading ten covering approximately 1.7%. The CDR3 is made up of 16 amino acids. Germline V lookup: CDR1 SGDLS, CDR2 YYNGEE. Trimming left V 4 bases short and J 8 bases short, with 22 bases between.

The sequencing input was blood. The V call is TRBV9, the J call TRBJ2-1, with D possibly TRBD1 on 6 matching bases. The clonotype originates from a girl between 5 and 17 years old with multiple sclerosis. The CDR3 DNA reads as TGTGCCAGCAGCACGCGACCACAGGGTGGGGACGATGAGCAGTTCTTC. Its protein product is CASSTRPQGGDDEQFF.